Below are 27 T cell receptor beta chains sequenced from a single sample in a study of cytomegalovirus exposure and HLA in healthy donors. PCR used 60 Vbeta primers and 13 Jbeta primers. This table comes from immunoSEQ multiplex PCR, and its TCRdb copy is limited to in-frame clones, with some not included. This sample has under 40,000 clones, with 75% to 85% found just once. Sequences were obtained from PBMCs. These receptors originate from a middle-aged woman in good health and CMV-seronegative.

This clone appeared a single time. The V call is TRBV7-2, the J call TRBJ2-7; 10 nucleotides line up with TRBD2. V shed 4 bases, J shed 4 bases, and the junction held 7 bases outside the gene matches. Per germline, CDR1 SGHTA and CDR2 FQGNSA. The CDR3 totals 15 residues. The CDR3, as DNA: TGTGCCAGCAGCTCATATAGCGGGGGGAGTTACGAGCAGTACTTC. The encoded protein is CASSSYSGGSYEQYF.

The table lists this clone with a count of one. The V gene is TRBV7-9, the J gene TRBJ1-1, with a possible D match to TRBD1 (6 bases). The CDR3 consists of 14 residues. Germline V gene lookup returns CDR1 SEHNR and CDR2 FQNEAQ (reference sequence). Trimming stripped 2 bases from V and 6 bases from J, with 13 bases between. This CDR3 reads CASSLMQGSPEAFF. DNA of the CDR3: TGTGCCAGCAGCTTAATGCAGGGGTCCCCTGAAGCTTTCTTT.

The rearrangement links TRBV19 to TRBJ2-1; TRBD1 agrees at 9 bases. J was trimmed by 2 bases and V by 5 bases; bases with no gene match: 7. This CDR3 has 16 residues. Germline CDR1 LNHDA, CDR2 SQIVND (reference sequence). The CDR3 region is CASSASDRGAYNEQFF. The CDR3 DNA reads as TGTGCCAGTAGTGCCTCGGACAGGGGTGCCTACAATGAGCAGTTCTTC.

This clone was counted only a few times. The gene calls are TRBV5-1 and TRBJ1-1; D might be TRBD1 (6 bases). Deletions cut 3 bases from V and 1 base from J, with 10 bases between. The germline CDR1 and CDR2 sequences are SGHRS and YFSETQ. The CDR3 has 14 residues. The CDR3 loop reads CASSSGTRNTEAFF. The CDR3 DNA sequence: TGCGCCAGCAGCTCAGGGACACGGAACACTGAAGCTTTCTTT.

The chain links TRBV18 to TRBJ2-6, with D tentatively TRBD1 (6 bases). CDR3 size: 15 residues. The V end was cut by 6 bases, the J end by 4 bases, with 13 bases between. Looked up from germline, CDR1 is KGHSH and CDR2 is LQKENI. The CDR3 loop reads CASSSQGRGANVLTF. The DNA of the CDR3 is TGTGCCAGCTCGTCTCAGGGGCGCGGGGCCAACGTCCTGACTTTC. The complete variable domain, with remaining parts taken from reference TRBV18 and TRBJ2-6, reads NAGVMQNPRHLVRRRGQEARLRCSPMKGHSHVYWYRQLPEEGLKFMVYLQKENIIDESGMPKERFSAEFPKEGPSILRIQQVVRGDSAAYFCASSSQGRGANVLTFGAGSRLTVL.

CDR3 region: CASSQVGSGGKNIQYF. CDR3 nucleotides: TGCGCCAGCAGCCAAGTGGGTAGCGGGGGGAAAAACATTCAGTACTTC. J is TRBJ2-4 and V is TRBV4-3, with 10 bases fitting TRBD2. Germline V gene data show CDR1 as LGHNA and CDR2 as YSLEER. The CDR3 runs to 16 residues. V was clipped by 1 base and J by 4 bases; unmatched bases: 4.

This clone has a handful of counts. The chain joins TRBV19 to TRBJ1-5; D is undetermined. This CDR3 has 13 amino acids. Trimming stripped 5 bases from V and 0 bases from J, with 5 bases between. Germline V CDR1 and CDR2: LNHDA, SQIVND (reference sequence). CDR3 sequence: CASSLNSNQPQHF. CDR3 nucleotide sequence: TGTGCCAGTAGTCTTAATAGCAATCAGCCCCAGCATTTT. Together with reference TRBV19 and TRBJ1-5, the CDR3 gives the full variable domain: DGGITQSPKYLFRKEGQNVTLSCEQNLNHDAMYWYRQDPGQGLRLIYYSQIVNDFQKGDIAEGYSVSREKKESFPLTVTSAQKNPTAFYLCASSLNSNQPQHFGDGTRLSIL.

V is TRBV27 and J is TRBJ2-7, with TRBD2 identical over 8 bases. V trimming: 8 bases; J trimming: 7 bases; junction bases outside the gene matches: 10. The CDR3 is made up of 13 amino acids. Germline CDR1 is MNHEY and CDR2 is SMNVEV (reference sequence). CDR3 region: CASRPGGGGEQYF. DNA for the CDR3: TGTGCCAGCCGACCGGGGGGGGGTGGGGAGCAGTACTTC.

The chain couples TRBV2 to TRBJ2-5; D gene uncertain. This CDR3 spans 10 amino acids. In germline, CDR1 is SNHLY, CDR2 FYNNEI. Trimming took off 8 bases at V and 4 bases at J, with 5 bases between the two ends. The CDR3 DNA reads as TGTGCCAGCGCAGGAGAGACCCAGTACTTC. Amino acids: CASAGETQYF.

The chain has TRBV28 and TRBJ1-5; TRBD1 agrees at 8 bases. The germline V gene has CDR1 MDHEN and CDR2 SYDVKM. J lost 1 base, V lost 3 bases, and 5 bases had no gene match. CDR3 length: 16 amino acids. CDR3 sequence (DNA): TGTGCCAGCAGTTTGGACGGACAGGGCAGCAATCAGCCCCAGCATTTT. It specifies CASSLDGQGSNQPQHF.

The chain has TRBV6-1 and TRBJ1-1; 9 bases are shared with TRBD1. Looked up from germline, CDR1 is MNHNS and CDR2 is SASEGT. This CDR3 region has 13 residues. V trimming: 6 bases; J trimming: 1 base; junction bases outside the gene matches: 0. CDR3 loop: CASRQGANTEAFF. CDR3 coding DNA: TGTGCCAGCAGACAGGGGGCGAACACTGAAGCTTTCTTT.

This chain uses TRBV7-2 with TRBJ1-5; D remains unclear. CDR1 and CDR2 from the germline V gene are SGHTA and FQGNSA. The CDR3 is 15 amino acids. Trimming stripped 5 bases from V and 3 bases from J, with 14 bases between. The CDR3 nucleotides are TGTGCCAGCAGCCCCGGTAGCGGGAACAATCAGCCCCAGCATTTT. Translation: CASSPGSGNNQPQHF.

This chain joins TRBV1 and TRBJ1-2. TRBV1 is listed as a pseudogene. The CDR3 loop spans 15 amino acids. The CDR3 is CTSSFGGPRSYGYTF. CDR3 bases: TGCACCAGCAGCTTCGGGGGTCCGCGGAGCTATGGCTACACCTTC.

The chain links TRBV4-3 to TRBJ1-5, with TRBD1 identical over 7 bases. The germline V gene encodes CDR1 LGHNA and CDR2 YSLEER. V shed 3 bases and J 6 bases; nucleotides not matched to a gene: 2. The CDR3 spans 13 residues. CDR3 residues: CASSHDRAQPQHF. CDR3 sequence (DNA): TGCGCCAGCAGCCACGACAGGGCTCAGCCCCAGCATTTT.

This chain joins TRBV19 and TRBJ2-1; the D gene is possibly TRBD2 (6 bases). CDR3 length: 17 residues. The V and J ends lost 4 bases and 0 bases respectively, with 16 bases between them. Germline V gives CDR1 LNHDA, CDR2 SQIVND (reference sequence). Written as DNA, the CDR3 is TGTGCCAGTAGTACCCCAGGAGGGGCCTCCTCCTACAATGAGCAGTTCTTC. Encoded protein: CASSTPGGASSYNEQFF.

The chain is built from TRBV11-2 and TRBJ1-1; the D gene is possibly TRBD1 (6 bases). Trimming cost V 5 bases and J 8 bases, with 9 bases left between them. The length of the CDR3 is 11 residues. Germline CDR1 reads SGHAT; CDR2 reads FQNNGV. DNA for the CDR3: TGTGCCAGCAGCCTAACAGGGGAAGCTTTCTTT. Translation gives CASSLTGEAFF.

This chain links TRBV6-6 with TRBJ2-5; D not resolved. The CDR3 consists of 11 residues. Per germline, CDR1 MNHNY and CDR2 SVGAGI (reference sequence). V lost 6 bases, J lost 3 bases, and 5 bases lay in between. The CDR3 nucleotides are TGTGCCAGCAGCCCTAAAGAGACCCAGTACTTC. Translation: CASSPKETQYF.

The V gene is TRBV28, the J gene TRBJ1-1; 9 bases fit TRBD1. V was clipped by 5 bases and J by 8 bases; unmatched bases: 12. This CDR3 region has 15 residues. The germline V gene has CDR1 MDHEN and CDR2 SYDVKM. This CDR3 reads CASSDPGTGTYEAFF. CDR3 sequence (DNA): TGTGCCAGCAGTGACCCCGGGACAGGGACTTACGAAGCTTTCTTT.

The CDR3 sequence: CASSLYRETGELFF. In nucleotides, the CDR3 is TGTGCCAGCAGCTTATACAGGGAGACCGGGGAGCTGTTTTTT. The rearrangement uses TRBV7-9 and TRBJ2-2, with a weak D call TRBD1 (6 bases). Germline lookup yields CDR1 SEHNR and CDR2 FQNEAQ (reference sequence). With 2 bases removed from V and 5 bases from J, the gap between germline ends came to 9 bases. The CDR3 length is 14 residues.

The gene calls are TRBV5-1 and TRBJ2-5, with 8 bases matching TRBD1. The CDR3 is 15 residues long. Losses at the gene ends were 4 bases for V and 5 bases for J; bases not matched to a gene: 10. Germline CDR1 SGHRS, CDR2 YFSETQ. CDR3 residues: CASSLLQGARETQYF. The CDR3 nucleotides read TGCGCCAGCAGCCTCCTCCAGGGGGCTCGGGAGACCCAGTACTTC.

The CDR3 sequence is CASSRGPYSGANVLTF. The CDR3 nucleotides are TGTGCCAGCAGCCGAGGCCCGTACTCTGGGGCCAACGTCCTGACTTTC. The chain has TRBV11-3 and TRBJ2-6; the D is unclear. The CDR3 loop spans 16 amino acids. V shed 5 bases and J shed 0 bases, with 11 bases lying between them. Germline values: CDR1 SGHNT, CDR2 YENEEA.

The chain couples TRBV5-1 to TRBJ2-3, with TRBD2 identical over 10 bases. This CDR3 has 14 amino acids. Trimming removed 4 bases from V and 4 bases from J; junction bases left unmatched: 3. CDR1 and CDR2 (germline): SGHRS, YFSETQ. CDR3 region: CASSGTSASDTQYF. CDR3 DNA sequence: TGCGCCAGCAGCGGGACTAGCGCCTCAGATACGCAGTATTTT.

The rearrangement links TRBV29-1 to TRBJ1-2; 7 nucleotides match TRBD1. With 4 bases clipped from V and 0 bases from J, the junction kept 11 bases outside the gene matches. The CDR3 contains 16 residues. CDR1 SQVTM and CDR2 ANQGSEA come from the germline V gene. Here the CDR3 reads CSVVRPDRAPNYGYTF. The CDR3 DNA reads as TGCAGCGTTGTTAGGCCTGACAGGGCGCCTAACTATGGCTACACCTTC.

V gene TRBV19 combines with J gene TRBJ1-6; TRBD1 might be the D (6 bases). Trimming removed 7 bases at V and 0 bases at J, with 13 bases between. The CDR3 loop spans 16 amino acids. Germline-derived CDR1 and CDR2 are LNHDA and SQIVND (reference sequence). As DNA, the CDR3 is TGTGCCAGTACGCCTCAGGGGAGCTCCTATAATTCACCCCTCCACTTT. Its translation is CASTPQGSSYNSPLHF.

The chain carries TRBV29-1 and TRBJ1-4, with unresolved D. Per germline, CDR1 SQVTM and CDR2 ANQGSEA. V gave up 3 bases and J gave up 5 bases, with 10 bases separating them. This CDR3 has 13 amino acids. CDR3 residues: CSVDEGPNEKLFF. As DNA, the CDR3 is TGCAGCGTTGATGAGGGCCCCAATGAAAAACTGTTTTTT.

The rearrangement links TRBV7-8 to TRBJ1-5, with a possible D match to TRBD1 (6 bases). The CDR3 loop spans 16 amino acids. Trimming cost V 5 bases and J 0 bases, with 14 bases left between them. Germline V gene sequence: CDR1 SGHVS, CDR2 FQNEAQ. The CDR3 loop reads CASSTQGLYSNQPQHF. The CDR3 bases are TGTGCCAGCAGCACACAGGGCCTTTATAGCAATCAGCCCCAGCATTTT. The variable domain in full, with the rest retrieved from reference TRBV7-8 and TRBJ1-5, is GAGVSQSPRYKVAKRGQDVALRCDPISGHVSLFWYQQALGQGPEFLTYFQNEAQLDKSGLPSDRFFAERPEGSVSTLKIQRTQQEDSAVYLCASSTQGLYSNQPQHFGDGTRLSIL.

The gene calls are TRBV5-4 and TRBJ1-2; D is ambiguous. V shed 0 bases and J shed 6 bases, with 9 bases lying between them. The CDR3 has 13 residues. Germline CDR1 is SGHNT and CDR2 is YYREEE (reference sequence). The CDR3 here is CASSLGGRNGYTF. CDR3 DNA sequence: TGTGCCAGCAGCTTGGGCGGGCGCAATGGCTACACCTTC.